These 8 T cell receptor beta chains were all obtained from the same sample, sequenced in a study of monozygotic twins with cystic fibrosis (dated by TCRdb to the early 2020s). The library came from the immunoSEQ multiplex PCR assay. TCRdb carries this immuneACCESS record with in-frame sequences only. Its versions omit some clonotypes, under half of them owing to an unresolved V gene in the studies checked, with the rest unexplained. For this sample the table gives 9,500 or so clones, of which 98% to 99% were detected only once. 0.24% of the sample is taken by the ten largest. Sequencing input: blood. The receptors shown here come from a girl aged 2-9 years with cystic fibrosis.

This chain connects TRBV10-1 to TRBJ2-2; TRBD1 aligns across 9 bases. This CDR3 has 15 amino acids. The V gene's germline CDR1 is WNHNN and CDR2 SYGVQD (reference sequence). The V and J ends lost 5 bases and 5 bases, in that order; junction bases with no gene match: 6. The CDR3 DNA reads TGCGCCAGCAGTACCGGGACAGGGCAAACCGGGGAGCTGTTTTTT. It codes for CASSTGTGQTGELFF.

CDR3 sequence (DNA): TGTGCCAGCAGCCTATCGCCGGCGAACACTGAAGCTTTCTTT. It translates to CASSLSPANTEAFF. V gene TRBV21-1 combines with J gene TRBJ1-1. TRBV21-1 is noted as a pseudogene. This CDR3 is built from 14 residues.

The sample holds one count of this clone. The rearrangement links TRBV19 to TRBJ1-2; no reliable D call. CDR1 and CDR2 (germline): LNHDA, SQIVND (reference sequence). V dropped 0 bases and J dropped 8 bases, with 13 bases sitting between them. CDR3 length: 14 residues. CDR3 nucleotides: TGTGCCAGTAGTATAGATCTGGAAATCGACGGCTACACCTTC. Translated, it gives CASSIDLEIDGYTF. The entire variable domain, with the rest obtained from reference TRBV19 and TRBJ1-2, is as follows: DGGITQSPKYLFRKEGQNVTLSCEQNLNHDAMYWYRQDPGQGLRLIYYSQIVNDFQKGDIAEGYSVSREKKESFPLTVTSAQKNPTAFYLCASSIDLEIDGYTFGSGTRLTVV.

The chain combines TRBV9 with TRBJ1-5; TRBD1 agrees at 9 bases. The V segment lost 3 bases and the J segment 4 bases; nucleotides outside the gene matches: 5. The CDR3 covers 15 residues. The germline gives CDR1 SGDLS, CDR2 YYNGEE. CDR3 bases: TGTGCCAGCAGCGCCCCCGGGACAGGGAATCAGCCCCAGCATTTT. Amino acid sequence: CASSAPGTGNQPQHF.

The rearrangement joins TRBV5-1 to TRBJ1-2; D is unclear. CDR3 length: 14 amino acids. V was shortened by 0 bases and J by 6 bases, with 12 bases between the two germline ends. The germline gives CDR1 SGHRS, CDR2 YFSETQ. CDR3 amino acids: CASSLGTHEHGYTF. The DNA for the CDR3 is TGCGCCAGCAGCTTGGGGACCCACGAACATGGCTACACCTTC.

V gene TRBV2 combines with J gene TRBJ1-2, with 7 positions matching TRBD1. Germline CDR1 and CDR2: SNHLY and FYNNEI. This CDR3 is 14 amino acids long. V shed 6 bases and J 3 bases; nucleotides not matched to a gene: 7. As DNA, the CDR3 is TGTGCCAGCAGCCCCGTCGGGACAGACTATGGCTACACCTTC. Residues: CASSPVGTDYGYTF.

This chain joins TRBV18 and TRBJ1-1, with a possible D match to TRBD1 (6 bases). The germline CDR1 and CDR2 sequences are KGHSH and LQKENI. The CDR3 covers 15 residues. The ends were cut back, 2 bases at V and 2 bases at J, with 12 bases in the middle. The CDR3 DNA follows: TGTGCCAGCTCACCAGCTGGCAGGGGCAACACTGAAGCTTTCTTT. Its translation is CASSPAGRGNTEAFF.

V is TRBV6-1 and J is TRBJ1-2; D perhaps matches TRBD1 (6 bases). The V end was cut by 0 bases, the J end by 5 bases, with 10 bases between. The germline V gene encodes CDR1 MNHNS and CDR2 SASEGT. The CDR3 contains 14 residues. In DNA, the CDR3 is TGTGCCAGCAGTGAAGCGACAGGACTTTATGGCTACACCTTC. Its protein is CASSEATGLYGYTF.